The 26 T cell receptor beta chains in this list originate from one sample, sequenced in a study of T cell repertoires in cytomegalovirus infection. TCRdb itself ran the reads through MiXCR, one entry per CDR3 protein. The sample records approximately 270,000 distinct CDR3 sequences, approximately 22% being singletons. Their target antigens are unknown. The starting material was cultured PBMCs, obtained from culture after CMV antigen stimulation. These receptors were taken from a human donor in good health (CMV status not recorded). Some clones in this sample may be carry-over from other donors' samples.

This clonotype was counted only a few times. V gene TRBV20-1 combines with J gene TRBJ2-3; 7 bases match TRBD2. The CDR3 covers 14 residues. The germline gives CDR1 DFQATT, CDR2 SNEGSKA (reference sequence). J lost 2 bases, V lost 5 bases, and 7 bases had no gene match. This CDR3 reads CSAEVSGITDTQYF. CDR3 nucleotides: TGCAGTGCTGAAGTGAGCGGGATCACAGATACGCAGTATTTT.

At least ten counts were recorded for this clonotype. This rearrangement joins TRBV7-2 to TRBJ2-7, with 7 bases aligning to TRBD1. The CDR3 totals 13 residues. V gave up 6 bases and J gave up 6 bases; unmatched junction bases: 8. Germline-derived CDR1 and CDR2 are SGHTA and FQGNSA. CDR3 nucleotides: TGTGCCAGCAGTCAGAACAGGGGCTCCGAGCAGTACTTC. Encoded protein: CASSQNRGSEQYF.

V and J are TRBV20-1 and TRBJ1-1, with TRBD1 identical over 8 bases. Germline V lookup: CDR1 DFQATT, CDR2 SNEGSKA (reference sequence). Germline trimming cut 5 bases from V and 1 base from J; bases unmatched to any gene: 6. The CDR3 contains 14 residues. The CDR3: CSAQAGTGNTEAFF. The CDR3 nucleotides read TGCAGTGCTCAGGCCGGGACAGGGAACACTGAAGCTTTCTTT.

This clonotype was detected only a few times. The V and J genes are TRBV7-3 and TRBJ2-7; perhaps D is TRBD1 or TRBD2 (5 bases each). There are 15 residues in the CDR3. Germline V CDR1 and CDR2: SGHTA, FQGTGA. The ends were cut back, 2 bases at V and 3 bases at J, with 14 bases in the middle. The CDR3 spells CASSLESGPHYEQYF. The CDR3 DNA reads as TGTGCCAGCAGCTTAGAATCGGGACCCCACTACGAGCAGTACTTC.

The CDR3 region has the DNA TGTGCCAGCTCATATGACGGACAGAACAACTATGGCTACACCTTC. Protein: CASSYDGQNNYGYTF. The rearrangement uses TRBV18 and TRBJ1-2, with D tentatively TRBD1 (6 bases). CDR3 length: 15 residues. The germline CDR1 and CDR2 sequences are KGHSH and LQKENI. Trimming shortened V by 5 bases and J by 2 bases, and 15 bases separated the two germline ends.

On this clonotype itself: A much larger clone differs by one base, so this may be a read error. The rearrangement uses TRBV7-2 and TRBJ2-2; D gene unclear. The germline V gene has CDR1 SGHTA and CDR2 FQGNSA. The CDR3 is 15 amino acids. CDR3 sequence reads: CASTKGRLGTEELFF. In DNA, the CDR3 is TGTGCCAGCACCAAGGGTCGACTGGGAACCGAGGAGCTGTTTTTT.

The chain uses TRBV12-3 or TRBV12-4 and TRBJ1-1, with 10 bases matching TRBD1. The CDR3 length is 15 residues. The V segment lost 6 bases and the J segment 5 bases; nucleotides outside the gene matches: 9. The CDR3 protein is CASRETGGARTEAFF. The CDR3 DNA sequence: TGTGCCAGCAGAGAGACAGGGGGCGCGCGGACTGAAGCTTTCTTT.

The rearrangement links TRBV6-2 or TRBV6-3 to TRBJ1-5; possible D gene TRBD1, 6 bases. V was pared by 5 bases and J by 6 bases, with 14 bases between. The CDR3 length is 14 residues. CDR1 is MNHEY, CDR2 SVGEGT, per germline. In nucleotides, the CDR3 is TGTGCCAGCAGTCATCAACAGGGTATTCAGCCCCAGCATTTT. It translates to CASSHQQGIQPQHF.

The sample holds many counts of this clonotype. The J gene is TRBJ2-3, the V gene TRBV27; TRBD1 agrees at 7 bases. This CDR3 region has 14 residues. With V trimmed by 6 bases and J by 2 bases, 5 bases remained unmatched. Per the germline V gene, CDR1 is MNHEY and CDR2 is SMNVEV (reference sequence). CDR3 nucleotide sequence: TGTGCCAGCAGGACCGGGACAGACACAGATACGCAGTATTTT. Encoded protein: CASRTGTDTDTQYF.

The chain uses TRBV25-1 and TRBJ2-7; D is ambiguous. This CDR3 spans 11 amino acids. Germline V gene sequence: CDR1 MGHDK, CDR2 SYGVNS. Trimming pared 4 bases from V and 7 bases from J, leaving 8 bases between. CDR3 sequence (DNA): TGTGCCAGCAGTGTGATAGGGGAGCAGTACTTC. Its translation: CASSVIGEQYF.

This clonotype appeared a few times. Here the CDR3 reads CSARGNTGHEQFF. CDR3 bases: TGCAGTGCTCGGGGCAATACAGGGCATGAGCAGTTCTTC. The V gene is TRBV20-1, the J gene TRBJ2-1; a possible D gene is TRBD1 (6 bases). Germline V gives CDR1 DFQATT, CDR2 SNEGSKA (reference sequence). V lost 5 bases and J 8 bases, leaving 16 bases between the germline ends. CDR3 size: 13 residues.

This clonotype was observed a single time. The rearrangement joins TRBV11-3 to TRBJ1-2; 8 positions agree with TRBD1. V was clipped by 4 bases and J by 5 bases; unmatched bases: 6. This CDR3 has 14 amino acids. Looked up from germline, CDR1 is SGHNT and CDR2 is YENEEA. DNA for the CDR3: TGTGCCAGCAGCTCCCAGGGGGCAGGGTATGGCTACACCTTC. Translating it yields CASSSQGAGYGYTF.

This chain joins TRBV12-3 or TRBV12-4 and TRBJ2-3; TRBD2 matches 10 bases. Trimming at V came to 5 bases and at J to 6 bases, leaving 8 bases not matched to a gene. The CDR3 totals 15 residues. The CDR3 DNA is TGTGCCAGCAGTGAGAGCGGGAGGGTTTCTGATACGCAGTATTTT. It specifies CASSESGRVSDTQYF.

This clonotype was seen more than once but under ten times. The CDR3 sequence is CASSSDRIPNYGYTF. The DNA of the CDR3 is TGTGCCAGCAGCTCTGACCGCATACCCAACTATGGCTACACCTTC. The J gene is TRBJ1-2, the V gene TRBV14, with unresolved D. The CDR3 is 15 amino acids. V lost 5 bases, J lost 2 bases, and 15 bases lay in between. Germline V CDR1 and CDR2: SGHDN, FVKESK.

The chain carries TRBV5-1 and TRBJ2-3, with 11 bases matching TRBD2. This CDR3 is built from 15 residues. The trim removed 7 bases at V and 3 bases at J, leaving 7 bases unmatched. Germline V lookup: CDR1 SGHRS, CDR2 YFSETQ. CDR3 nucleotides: TGCGCCAGCGCTACTAGCGGGAGTCAAACAGATACGCAGTATTTT. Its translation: CASATSGSQTDTQYF. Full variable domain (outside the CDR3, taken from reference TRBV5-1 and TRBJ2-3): KAGVTQTPRYLIKTRGQQVTLSCSPISGHRSVSWYQQTPGQGLQFLFEYFSETQRNKGNFPGRFSGRQFSNSRSEMNVSTLELGDSALYLCASATSGSQTDTQYFGPGTRLTVL.

Here the CDR3 DNA reads TGTGCCAGCAGTCCCCTCCCCCGAGAGCAGTTCTTC. Amino acids: CASSPLPREQFF. The rearrangement uses TRBV12-3 or TRBV12-4 and TRBJ2-1; D call uncertain. The CDR3 spans 12 residues. Trimming took 5 bases from V and 10 from J, leaving 12 bases between them.

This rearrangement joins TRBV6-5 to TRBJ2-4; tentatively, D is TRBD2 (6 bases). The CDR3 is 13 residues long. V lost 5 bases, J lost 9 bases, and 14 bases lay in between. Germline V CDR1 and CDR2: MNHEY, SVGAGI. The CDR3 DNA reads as TGTGCCAGCAGTGGCGGGATCTCAGGCATTCAGTACTTC. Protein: CASSGGISGIQYF.

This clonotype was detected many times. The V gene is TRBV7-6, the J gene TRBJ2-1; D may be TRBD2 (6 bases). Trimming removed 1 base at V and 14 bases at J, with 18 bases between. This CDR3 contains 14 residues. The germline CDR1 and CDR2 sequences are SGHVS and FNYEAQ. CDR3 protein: CASSLVQLADQKFF. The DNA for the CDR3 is TGTGCCAGCAGCTTAGTTCAGTTAGCGGATCAAAAGTTCTTC.

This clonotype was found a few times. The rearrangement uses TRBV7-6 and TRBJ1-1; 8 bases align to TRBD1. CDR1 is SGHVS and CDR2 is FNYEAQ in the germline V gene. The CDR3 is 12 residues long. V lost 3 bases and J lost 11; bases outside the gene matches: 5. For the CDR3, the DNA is TGTGCCAGCAGCTTTTGGACAGGGAAGGCTTTCTTT. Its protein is CASSFWTGKAFF. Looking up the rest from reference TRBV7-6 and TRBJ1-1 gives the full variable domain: GAGVSQSPRYKVTKRGQDVALRCDPISGHVSLYWYRQALGQGPEFLTYFNYEAQQDKSGLPNDRFSAERPEGSISTLTIQRTEQRDSAMYRCASSFWTGKAFFGQGTRLTVV.

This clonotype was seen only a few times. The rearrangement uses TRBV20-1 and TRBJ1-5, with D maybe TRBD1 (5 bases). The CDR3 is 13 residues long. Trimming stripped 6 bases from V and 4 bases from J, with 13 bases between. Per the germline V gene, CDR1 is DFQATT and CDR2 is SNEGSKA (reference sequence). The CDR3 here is CSADTGRNQPQHF. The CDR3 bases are TGCAGTGCCGATACGGGACGGAATCAGCCCCAGCATTTT.

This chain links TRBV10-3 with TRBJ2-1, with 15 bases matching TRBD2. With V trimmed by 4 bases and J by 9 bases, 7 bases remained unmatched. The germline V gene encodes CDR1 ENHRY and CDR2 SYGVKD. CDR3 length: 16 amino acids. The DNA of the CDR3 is TGTGCCATCAGTGGCGGACTAGCGGGAGGGGGGGGTGAGCAGTTCTTC. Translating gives CAISGGLAGGGGEQFF.

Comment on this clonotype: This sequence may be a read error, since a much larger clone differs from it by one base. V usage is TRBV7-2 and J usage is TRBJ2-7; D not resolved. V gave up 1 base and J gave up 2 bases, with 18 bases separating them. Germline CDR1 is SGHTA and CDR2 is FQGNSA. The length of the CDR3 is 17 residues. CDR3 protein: CTSSLGPPDVAPYEQYF. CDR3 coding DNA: TGTACCAGCAGCTTAGGGCCCCCCGACGTAGCCCCCTACGAGCAGTACTTC.

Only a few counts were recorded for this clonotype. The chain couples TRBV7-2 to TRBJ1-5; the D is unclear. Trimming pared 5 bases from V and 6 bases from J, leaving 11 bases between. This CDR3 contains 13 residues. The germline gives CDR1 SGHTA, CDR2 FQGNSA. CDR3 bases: TGTGCCAGCAGCACGGACGGACGTCAGCCCCAGCATTTT. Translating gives CASSTDGRQPQHF.

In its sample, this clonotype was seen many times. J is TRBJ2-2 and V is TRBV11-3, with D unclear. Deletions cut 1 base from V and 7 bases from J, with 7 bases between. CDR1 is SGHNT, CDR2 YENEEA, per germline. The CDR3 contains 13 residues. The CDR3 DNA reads TGTGCCAGCAGCTTAGGCTCCATCGGGGAGCTGTTTTTT. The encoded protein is CASSLGSIGELFF.

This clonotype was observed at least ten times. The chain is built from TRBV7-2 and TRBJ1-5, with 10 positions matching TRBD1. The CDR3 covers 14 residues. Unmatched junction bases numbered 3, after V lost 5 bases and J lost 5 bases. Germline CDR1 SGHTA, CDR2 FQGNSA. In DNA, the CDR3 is TGTGCCAGCAGCGCCGACAGGGGGCATCAGCCCCAGCATTTT. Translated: CASSADRGHQPQHF.

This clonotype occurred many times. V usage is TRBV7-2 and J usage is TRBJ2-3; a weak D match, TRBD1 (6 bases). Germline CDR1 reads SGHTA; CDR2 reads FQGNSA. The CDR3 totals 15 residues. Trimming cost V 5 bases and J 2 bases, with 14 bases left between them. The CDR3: CASSLSGTNTDTQYF. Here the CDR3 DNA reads TGTGCCAGCAGCCTCTCCGGGACAAACACAGATACGCAGTATTTT.